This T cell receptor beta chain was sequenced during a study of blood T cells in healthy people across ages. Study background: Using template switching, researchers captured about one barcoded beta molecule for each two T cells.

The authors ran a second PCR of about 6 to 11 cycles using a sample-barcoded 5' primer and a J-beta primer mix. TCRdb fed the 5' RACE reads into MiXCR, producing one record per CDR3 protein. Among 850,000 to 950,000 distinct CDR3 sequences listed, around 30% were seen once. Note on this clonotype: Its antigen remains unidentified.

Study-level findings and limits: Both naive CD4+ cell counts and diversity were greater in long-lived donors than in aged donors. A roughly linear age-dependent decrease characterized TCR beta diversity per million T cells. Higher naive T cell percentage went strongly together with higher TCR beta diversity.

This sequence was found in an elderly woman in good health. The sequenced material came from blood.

CDR3 in amino acids: CASSSLRTYSGQNNYGYTF. CDR3 bases: TGTGCCAGCAGCTCCCTACGTACTTATTCGGGACAGAATAACTATGGCTACACCTTC. V is TRBV7-9 and J is TRBJ1-2; 7 nucleotides line up with TRBD1. Looked up from germline, CDR1 is SEHNR and CDR2 is FQNEAQ (reference sequence). The CDR3 totals 19 residues. V shed 4 bases and J 1 base; nucleotides not matched to a gene: 18.